This T cell receptor (beta chain) was recovered during a study of cytomegalovirus exposure and HLA in healthy donors. As for the study in general: Earlier results showed almost 120 million unique TCR beta sequences derived from approximately 170 million T cells.

Researchers ran the PCR with 60 Vbeta and 13 Jbeta primers. Measured with immunoSEQ multiplex PCR; TCRdb has only the in-frame clones, and not every one. The sample has about 82,000 clones, roughly 80% seen once. Study-wide findings and caveats: Later on, an analysis found that several of the most significant clusters appeared to be linked to common viral pathogens, which included parvovirus B19. Previous analysis showed most TCR beta V segments were productive about 90% or about 30% of the time. According to the study, roughly 160 TCR beta chains were cytomegalovirus-associated.

This clone was recorded once. Its specificity is not known. Germline CDR1 MRHNA, CDR2 SNTAGT. This CDR3 has 14 amino acids. With 5 bases clipped from V and 4 bases from J, the junction kept 6 bases outside the gene matches. The specimen sequenced was PBMCs. The chain has TRBV6-4 and TRBJ1-1; 8 bases fit TRBD1. The receptor was derived from a woman in her forties or fifties in good health and CMV-seropositive. The CDR3 nucleotides read TGTGCCAGCAGTCCCGGGACAGGATCCACTGAAGCTTTCTTT. This translates into CASSPGTGSTEAFF.